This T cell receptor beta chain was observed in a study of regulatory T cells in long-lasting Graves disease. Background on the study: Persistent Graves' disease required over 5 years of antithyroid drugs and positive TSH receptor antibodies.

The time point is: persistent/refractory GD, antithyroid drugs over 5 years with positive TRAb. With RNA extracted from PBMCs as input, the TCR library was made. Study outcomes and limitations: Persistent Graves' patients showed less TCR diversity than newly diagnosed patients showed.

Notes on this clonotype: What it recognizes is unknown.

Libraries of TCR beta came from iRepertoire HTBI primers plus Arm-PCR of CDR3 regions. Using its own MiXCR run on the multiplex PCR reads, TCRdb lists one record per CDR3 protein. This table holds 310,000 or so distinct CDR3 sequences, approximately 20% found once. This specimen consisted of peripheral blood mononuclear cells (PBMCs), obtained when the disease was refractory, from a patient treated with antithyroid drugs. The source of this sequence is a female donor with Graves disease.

CDR3 DNA sequence: TGTGCCAGCAGTTACCGGACAGGGGACGGAGAGACCCAGTACTTC. Its translation is CASSYRTGDGETQYF. The chain combines TRBV6-9 with TRBJ2-5; 9 nucleotides align to TRBD1. Germline trimming cut 3 bases from V and 4 bases from J; bases unmatched to any gene: 6. The CDR3 contains 15 residues. CDR1 is MNHGY and CDR2 is SVAAGI in the germline V gene.